This is a list of T cell receptor beta chains from one sample in a study of blood T cell repertoires in COVID-19. The repertoire was sequenced with immunoSEQ multiplex PCR; TCRdb's copy has only in-frame clones and lacks some. The sample has about 460,000 clones; 75% to 90% are singletons. Sequencing was carried out using PBMCs or T cells enriched from blood (not recorded which). The receptor source for this set is a woman aged 60-75 years who had recovered from COVID-19. CDR3s include the opening cysteine and the closing phenylalanine or tryptophan. Fields, in order: V gene, D gene, J gene, clone size, CDR3 length, CDR3 DNA, CDR3 protein. A D gene is named only where the DNA matches it firmly. Expanded clones get a size class; other rows say once, few or many, or leave the size out.

>TRBV6-5|NA|TRBJ1-3|NA|16
TGTGCCAGCAGTTACGGGGGCGGCTTCTCTGGAAACACCATATATTTT
CASSYGGGFSGNTIYF
>TRBV11-2|TRBD2|TRBJ2-5|NA|15
TGTGCCAGCAGCCCAGGTAGCGGGGAGCAAGAGACTCAGTACTTC
CASSPGSGEQETQYF
>TRBV19|TRBD1|TRBJ2-7|NA|14
TGTGCCAGTAGTTGGGACAGCCTCTCCTACGAGCAGTACTTC
CASSWDSLSYEQYF
>TRBV6-5|TRBD1|TRBJ2-3|once|13
TGTGCCAGCAGTCGACAGGGTGGAGATACGCAGTATTTT
CASSRQGGDTQYF
>TRBV24-1|NA|TRBJ2-6|NA|14
TGTGCCACCAGTGCTTCAGGTGGGGCCAACGTCCTGACTTTC
CATSASGGANVLTF
>TRBV7-2|NA|TRBJ1-1|NA|13
TGTGCCAGCAGCATTCAGGTGAACACTGAAGCTTTCTTT
CASSIQVNTEAFF
>TRBV5-6|TRBD1|TRBJ1-2|NA|16
TGTGCCAGCAGCCCCGGGACAGGTCTTACTAACTATGGCTACACCTTC
CASSPGTGLTNYGYTF
>TRBV9|NA|TRBJ1-3|once|15
TGTGCCAGCAGCGTAGACCCGGGTCTGGGAAACACCATATATTTT
CASSVDPGLGNTIYF
>TRBV2|NA|TRBJ1-4|NA|16
TGTGCCAGCAGTGATGGAGCGGGGGGGGCGGCGGAAAAACTGTTTTTT
CASSDGAGGAAEKLFF
>TRBV11-2|TRBD1|TRBJ1-5|NA|15
TGTGCCAGCCGGCAGGGACAGGGGTCCAATCAGCCCCAGCATTTT
CASRQGQGSNQPQHF
>TRBV7-2|TRBD2|TRBJ2-3|NA|18
TGTGCCAGCAGCCCCCGACTAGCGGGGGGGCAGTCGCAAGATACGCAGTATTTT
CASSPRLAGGQSQDTQYF
>TRBV5-1|TRBD1|TRBJ2-1|NA|15
TGCGCCAGCACCAAACCGGGACAGGGGGCGAATGAGCAGTTCTTC
CASTKPGQGANEQFF
>TRBV13|NA|TRBJ1-2|NA|12
TGTGCCAGCAGCTTGGCGATTAACTACTACACCTTC
CASSLAINYYTF
>TRBV12-3/TRBV12-4|NA|TRBJ1-1|NA|12
TGTGCCAGCAGTTTGAAGAGCACTGAAGCTTTCTTT
CASSLKSTEAFF
>TRBV7-6|TRBD1|TRBJ1-4|NA|14
TGTGCCAGCAGCTTGGACAGGGTAGGAGAAAAACTGTTTTTT
CASSLDRVGEKLFF
>TRBV10-2|TRBD2|TRBJ2-1|NA|15
TGCGCCAGCTCCACGACTAGCGGGTTCTACAATGAGCAGTTCTTC
CASSTTSGFYNEQFF
>TRBV7-9|NA|TRBJ2-3|NA|15
TGTGCCAGCAGCTTAGTTGGTCTTCTGAGGGATACGCAGTATTTT
CASSLVGLLRDTQYF
>TRBV7-9|NA|TRBJ2-7|NA|13
TGTGCCAGCAGCAGCAACCAGGGGCCCGAGCAGTACTTC
CASSSNQGPEQYF
>TRBV15|TRBD1|TRBJ1-2|NA|19
TGTGCCACCAGCAGAGGAATTCCGGGACAGGGGGCGCCTATCTATGGCTACACCTTC
CATSRGIPGQGAPIYGYTF
>TRBV3-1/TRBV3-2|NA|TRBJ1-1|NA|13
TGTGCCAGCAGCCGATCAGGGGCCCCTGAAGCTTTCTTT
CASSRSGAPEAFF
>TRBV18|NA|TRBJ1-1|NA|13
TGTGCCAGCTCACTAGAGACAGCCTATGAAGCTTTCTTT
CASSLETAYEAFF
>TRBV5-1|TRBD1|TRBJ2-7|NA|11
TGCGCCAGCAGCCTGGGGACAGACTTCAGCTTC
CASSLGTDFSF
>TRBV9|TRBD1|TRBJ2-3|NA|15
TGTGCCAGCAGCGGCAAGACAGGGCTGGGAGATACGCAGTATTTT
CASSGKTGLGDTQYF
>TRBV12-3/TRBV12-4|NA|TRBJ1-1|NA|13
TGTGCCAGCAGTGACAGGCCCCGGACTGAAGCTTTCTTT
CASSDRPRTEAFF
>TRBV9|NA|TRBJ1-6|NA|14
TGTGCCAGCAGCGGCGGAAAGGAGAATTCACCCCTCCACTTT
CASSGGKENSPLHF
>TRBV15|NA|TRBJ1-1|once|13
TGTGCCACCAGCAGAGATAGGGGGACTGAAGCTTTCTTT
CATSRDRGTEAFF
>TRBV2|NA|TRBJ2-3|NA|12
TGTGCCAGCGTACATGCCACAGATACGCAGTATTTT
CASVHATDTQYF
>TRBV5-6|NA|TRBJ2-2|NA|12
TGTGCCAGCAGCACCGCCGCGGGGGAGCTGTTTTTT
CASSTAAGELFF
>TRBV5-1|TRBD2|TRBJ2-1|NA|17
TGCGCCAGCAGCCCCACGGGTAGCGGGGGAGTCTACAATGAGCAGTTCTTC
CASSPTGSGGVYNEQFF
>TRBV21-1|NA|TRBJ2-4|NA|19
TGTGCCAGCAGCAAAGGTACAGGGCTTCAGGATCTAGCCAAAAACATTCAGTACTTC
CASSKGTGLQDLAKNIQYF
>TRBV5-4|NA|TRBJ2-5|NA|13
TGTGCCAGCAGCTTGAGGGGTGGAGAGACCCAGTACTTC
CASSLRGGETQYF
>TRBV5-1|NA|TRBJ1-1|NA|16
TGCGCCAGCAGCCTGGCGAGGACACCCGCCGGCACTGAAGCTTTCTTT
CASSLARTPAGTEAFF
>TRBV6-2/TRBV6-3|NA|TRBJ1-2|NA|13
TGTGCCAGCAGTCACGGATACTCTAGGGGCTACACCTTC
CASSHGYSRGYTF
>TRBV18|TRBD1|TRBJ1-2|NA|14
TGTGCCAGCTCACCGGGACAGGGGGCGCAGGGCTACACCTTC
CASSPGQGAQGYTF
>TRBV6-5|TRBD2|TRBJ2-5|NA|14
TGTGCCAGCAGTTCGCGGGGGGACCAAGAGACCCAGTACTTC
CASSSRGDQETQYF
>TRBV5-4|NA|TRBJ2-1|NA|15
TGTGCCAGCAGCCTCGCCGGACTGAGCTACAATGAGCAGTTCTTC
CASSLAGLSYNEQFF
>TRBV11-2|TRBD2|TRBJ2-1|NA|17
TGTGCCAGCAGCTTAGCTGGTAGCGGGGGGGCATACAATGAGCAGTTCTTC
CASSLAGSGGAYNEQFF
>TRBV19|NA|TRBJ2-5|NA|13
TGTGCCAGTAGTCCCGAGTACCAAGAGACCCAGTACTTC
CASSPEYQETQYF
>TRBV2|NA|TRBJ1-2|NA|14
TGTGCCAGCAGTGAAGAAGGAGGTGGCTATGGCTACACCTTC
CASSEEGGGYGYTF
>TRBV2|NA|TRBJ1-3|once|14
TGTGCCAGCAGTGAGGGAGGCAAGGGAAACACCATATATTTT
CASSEGGKGNTIYF
>TRBV11-2|NA|TRBJ1-1|NA|15
TGTGCCAGCAGCTTAGCCTTGCAGGGCGGCGCTGAAGCTTTCTTT
CASSLALQGGAEAFF
>TRBV6-1|NA|TRBJ1-2|NA|18
TGTGCCAGCAGTGAAGGTGTCGGAGGAGCTTCTAGAGGCAGCGGCTACACCTTC
CASSEGVGGASRGSGYTF
>TRBV6-1|NA|TRBJ2-5|NA|17
TGTGCCAGCAGTGAACGCGTTAAGGCCGGGTACCAAGAGACCCAGTACTTC
CASSERVKAGYQETQYF
>TRBV7-2|NA|TRBJ1-5|NA|14
TGTGCCAGCAGCCTAGCGGCAGGGGCTCAGCCCCAGCATTTT
CASSLAAGAQPQHF
>TRBV4-1|NA|TRBJ1-2|NA|15
TGCGCCAGCAGCCAAGGAGGGACACCGAACTATGGCTACACCTTC
CASSQGGTPNYGYTF
>TRBV18|NA|TRBJ1-5|once|15
TGTGCCAGCTCACCGTTCGGGGAGGGCAATCAGCCCCAGCATTTT
CASSPFGEGNQPQHF
>TRBV3-1/TRBV3-2|NA|TRBJ1-2|NA|15
TGTGCCAGCAGCCAAGATCCAGGGCGTTACTATGGCTACACCTTC
CASSQDPGRYYGYTF
>TRBV10-3|TRBD1|TRBJ2-7|NA|15
TGTGCCATCAGTAACACCCGGGACAGGGCGGGCGAGCAGTACTTC
CAISNTRDRAGEQYF
>TRBV25-1|NA|TRBJ1-4|NA|14
TGTGCCAGCAGTGAATATAAGGGAGGCGAAAAACTGTTTTTT
CASSEYKGGEKLFF
>TRBV9|NA|TRBJ2-1|once|12
TGTGCCAGCAGCAATTTCAACAATGAGCAGTTCTTC
CASSNFNNEQFF
>TRBV7-8|TRBD1|TRBJ1-6|NA|16
TGTGCCAGCAGCTTACAGGGACAGGGAATAAGTTCACCCCTCCACTTT
CASSLQGQGISSPLHF
>TRBV6-4|NA|TRBJ2-6|NA|15
TGTGCCAGCAGTGTGGGGGCGGCGGGGGCCAACGTCCTGACTTTC
CASSVGAAGANVLTF
>TRBV6-4|NA|TRBJ2-1|NA|14
TGTGCCAGCGAATCCCCGTCCGGGTACAATGAGCAGTTCTTC
CASESPSGYNEQFF
>TRBV3-1/TRBV3-2|TRBD1|TRBJ1-1|NA|14
TGTGCCAGCAGCGTCGCAGGGGGCGATCCTGAAGCTTTCTTT
CASSVAGGDPEAFF
>TRBV9|NA|TRBJ1-4|NA|16
TGTGCCAGCAGCGTAGGGGTTGAGGGCTATAATGAAAAACTGTTTTTT
CASSVGVEGYNEKLFF